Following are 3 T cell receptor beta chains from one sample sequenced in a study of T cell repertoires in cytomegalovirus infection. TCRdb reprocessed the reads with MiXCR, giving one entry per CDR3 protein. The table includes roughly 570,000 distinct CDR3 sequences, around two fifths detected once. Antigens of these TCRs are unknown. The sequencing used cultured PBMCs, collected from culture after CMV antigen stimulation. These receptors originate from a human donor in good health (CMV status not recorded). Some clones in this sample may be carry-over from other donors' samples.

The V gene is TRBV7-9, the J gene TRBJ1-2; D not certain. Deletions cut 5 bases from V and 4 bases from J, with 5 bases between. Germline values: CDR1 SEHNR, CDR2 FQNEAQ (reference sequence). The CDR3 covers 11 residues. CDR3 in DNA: TGTGCCAGCAGCGGTGTCTATGGCTACACCTTC. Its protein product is CASSGVYGYTF.

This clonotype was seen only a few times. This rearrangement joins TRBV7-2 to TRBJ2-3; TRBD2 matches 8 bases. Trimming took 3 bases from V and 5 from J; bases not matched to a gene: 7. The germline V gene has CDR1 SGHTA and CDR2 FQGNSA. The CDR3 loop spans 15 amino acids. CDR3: CASSLSGGNRDTQYF. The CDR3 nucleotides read TGTGCCAGCAGCTTGAGCGGGGGAAACCGAGATACGCAGTATTTT. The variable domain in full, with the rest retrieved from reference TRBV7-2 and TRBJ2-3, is GAGVSQSPSNKVTEKGKDVELRCDPISGHTALYWYRQSLGQGLEFLIYFQGNSAPDKSGLPSDRFSAERTGGSVSTLTIQRTQQEDSAVYLCASSLSGGNRDTQYFGPGTRLTVL.

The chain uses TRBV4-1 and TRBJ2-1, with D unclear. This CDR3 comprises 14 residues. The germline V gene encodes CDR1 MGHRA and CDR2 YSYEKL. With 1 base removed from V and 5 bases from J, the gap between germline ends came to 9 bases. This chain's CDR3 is CASSQASDNNEQFF. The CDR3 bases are TGCGCCAGCAGCCAAGCTTCAGACAACAATGAGCAGTTCTTC.